This is a list of T cell receptor beta chains from one sample in a study of T cell changes during pregnancy in multiple sclerosis. Clones were sequenced by immunoSEQ multiplex PCR, and TCRdb holds only the in-frame ones, with some missing. The data show roughly 89,000 clones, roughly 93% seen once. The sample consisted of peripheral blood, taken in the first trimester of pregnancy. The receptors stem from a female donor with multiple sclerosis, enrolled in a pregnancy study. The CDR3 runs from the conserved cysteine through the conserved F or W. Fields, in order: J gene, V gene, CDR3 length, CDR3 protein.

J gene: TRBJ1-2; V gene: TRBV4-2; CDR3 length: 15; CDR3 protein: CASSQDQNGNYGYTF
J gene: TRBJ2-7; V gene: TRBV12-5; CDR3 length: 14; CDR3 protein: CASANDRTIYEQYF
J gene: TRBJ2-3; V gene: TRBV6-6; CDR3 length: 14; CDR3 protein: CASSRGQGPDTQYF
J gene: TRBJ2-2; V gene: TRBV5-1; CDR3 length: 16; CDR3 protein: CASSLRIRGSSGELFF
J gene: TRBJ1-2; V gene: TRBV27; CDR3 length: 17; CDR3 protein: CASSSFDRGPFNYGYTF
J gene: TRBJ2-1; V gene: TRBV19; CDR3 length: 14; CDR3 protein: CASSISRGFDEQFF
J gene: TRBJ2-7; V gene: TRBV5-1; CDR3 length: 15; CDR3 protein: CASRTISGQQGEQYF
J gene: TRBJ2-1; V gene: TRBV19; CDR3 length: 16; CDR3 protein: CASRRGERDTYNEQFF
J gene: TRBJ2-1; V gene: TRBV5-1; CDR3 length: 13; CDR3 protein: CASRLGPSNEQFF
J gene: TRBJ1-3; V gene: TRBV18; CDR3 length: 15; CDR3 protein: CASSPGQGIGNTIYF
J gene: TRBJ1-5; V gene: TRBV5-8; CDR3 length: 14; CDR3 protein: CASTTSWSNQPQHF
J gene: TRBJ1-5; V gene: TRBV30; CDR3 length: 15; CDR3 protein: CAWSVRGGSNQPQHF
J gene: TRBJ2-4; V gene: TRBV7-2; CDR3 length: 15; CDR3 protein: CASSLPPRSGDIQYF
J gene: TRBJ1-5; V gene: TRBV7-9; CDR3 length: 15; CDR3 protein: CASSSSGTAEQPQHF
J gene: TRBJ2-2; V gene: TRBV12-5; CDR3 length: 13; CDR3 protein: CASGLGTSGELFF
J gene: TRBJ1-2; V gene: TRBV27; CDR3 length: 15; CDR3 protein: CASSLSWTGVEYYTF
J gene: TRBJ1-2; V gene: TRBV6-1; CDR3 length: 15; CDR3 protein: CASSEAGLSGNGYTF
J gene: TRBJ2-3; V gene: TRBV18; CDR3 length: 17; CDR3 protein: CASSPLPRTASTDTQYF
J gene: TRBJ2-5; V gene: TRBV7-2; CDR3 length: 19; CDR3 protein: CASIPVPSGGPWYQETQYF
J gene: TRBJ1-5; V gene: TRBV15; CDR3 length: 13; CDR3 protein: CATSRTLEEPQHF
J gene: TRBJ2-5; V gene: TRBV5-8; CDR3 length: 13; CDR3 protein: CASRTGGRETQYF
J gene: TRBJ1-4; V gene: TRBV19; CDR3 length: 15; CDR3 protein: CASRVDGTSNEKLFF
J gene: TRBJ2-2; V gene: TRBV5-1; CDR3 length: 17; CDR3 protein: CASSSGLTFANTGELFF
J gene: TRBJ1-4; V gene: TRBV5-1; CDR3 length: 16; CDR3 protein: CASSLEARGYNEKLFF
J gene: TRBJ2-3; V gene: TRBV6-5; CDR3 length: 14; CDR3 protein: CASSYSGEGRTQYF
J gene: TRBJ2-2; V gene: TRBV5-4; CDR3 length: 15; CDR3 protein: CASSLVTGKTGELFF
J gene: TRBJ1-1; V gene: TRBV25-1; CDR3 length: 14; CDR3 protein: CASSRGNLNTEAFF
J gene: TRBJ1-2; V gene: TRBV30; CDR3 length: 12; CDR3 protein: CAWTRTGVGYTF
J gene: TRBJ2-5; V gene: TRBV10-1; CDR3 length: 12; CDR3 protein: CASSESRGTQYF
J gene: TRBJ2-1; V gene: TRBV11-2; CDR3 length: 15; CDR3 protein: CASSLEAHHFNEQFF
J gene: TRBJ2-5; V gene: TRBV7-7; CDR3 length: 13; CDR3 protein: CASTAGLTETQYF
J gene: TRBJ1-1; V gene: TRBV6-1; CDR3 length: 13; CDR3 protein: CASLSRGNTEAFF
J gene: TRBJ1-1; V gene: TRBV27; CDR3 length: 15; CDR3 protein: CASSRTGGANTEAFF
J gene: TRBJ1-4; V gene: TRBV11-2; CDR3 length: 14; CDR3 protein: CASTFSGLGEKLFF
J gene: TRBJ2-7; V gene: TRBV4-2; CDR3 length: 14; CDR3 protein: CASSQQGEAYEQYF
J gene: TRBJ2-1; V gene: TRBV19; CDR3 length: 15; CDR3 protein: CASSIGGRSYNEQFF
J gene: TRBJ2-1; V gene: TRBV4-1; CDR3 length: 21; CDR3 protein: CASSQETDTKGQGGGYNEQFF
J gene: TRBJ2-1; V gene: TRBV19; CDR3 length: 11; CDR3 protein: CASSISNEQFF
J gene: TRBJ1-3; V gene: TRBV4-1; CDR3 length: 15; CDR3 protein: CASSLEDLSGNTIYF
J gene: TRBJ1-5; V gene: TRBV2; CDR3 length: 15; CDR3 protein: CASSYNSGGSQPQHF
J gene: TRBJ2-7; V gene: TRBV19; CDR3 length: 14; CDR3 protein: CASSTRAYPYEQYF
J gene: TRBJ1-5; V gene: TRBV19; CDR3 length: 15; CDR3 protein: CASSARTGFGQPQHF
J gene: TRBJ1-1; V gene: TRBV7-3; CDR3 length: 15; CDR3 protein: CASSLAGEEGTEAFF
J gene: TRBJ1-2; V gene: TRBV10-3; CDR3 length: 11; CDR3 protein: CAISDRWGYTF